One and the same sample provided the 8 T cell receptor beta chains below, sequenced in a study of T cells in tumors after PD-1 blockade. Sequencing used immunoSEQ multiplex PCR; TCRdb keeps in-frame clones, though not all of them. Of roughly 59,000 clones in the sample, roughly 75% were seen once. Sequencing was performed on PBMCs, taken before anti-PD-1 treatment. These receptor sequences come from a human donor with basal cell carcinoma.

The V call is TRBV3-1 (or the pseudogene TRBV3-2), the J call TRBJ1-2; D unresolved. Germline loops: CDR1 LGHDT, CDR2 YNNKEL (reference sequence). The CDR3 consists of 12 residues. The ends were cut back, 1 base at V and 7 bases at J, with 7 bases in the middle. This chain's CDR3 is CASSQVGVGYTF. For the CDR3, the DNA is TGTGCCAGCAGCCAAGTCGGGGTTGGCTACACCTTC.

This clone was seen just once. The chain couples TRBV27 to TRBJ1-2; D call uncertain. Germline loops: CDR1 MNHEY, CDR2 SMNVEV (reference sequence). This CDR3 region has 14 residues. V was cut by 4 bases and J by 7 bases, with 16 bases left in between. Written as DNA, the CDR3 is TGTGCCAGCAGTTCCCAAGTCAGCTCAGGTGGCTACACCTTC. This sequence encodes CASSSQVSSGGYTF.

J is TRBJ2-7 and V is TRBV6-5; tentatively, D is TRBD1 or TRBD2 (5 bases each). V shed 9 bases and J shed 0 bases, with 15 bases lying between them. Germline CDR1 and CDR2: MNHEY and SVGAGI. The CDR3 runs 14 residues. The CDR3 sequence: CASSRGVRSYEQYF. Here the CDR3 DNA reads TGTGCCAGTTCGCGAGGGGTTCGCTCCTACGAGCAGTACTTC.

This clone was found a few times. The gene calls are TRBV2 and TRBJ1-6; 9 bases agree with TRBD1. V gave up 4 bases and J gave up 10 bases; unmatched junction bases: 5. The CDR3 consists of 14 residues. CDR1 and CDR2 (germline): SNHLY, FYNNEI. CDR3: CASSGDRVGSPLHF. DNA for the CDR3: TGTGCCAGCAGTGGGGACAGGGTTGGATCACCCCTCCACTTT.

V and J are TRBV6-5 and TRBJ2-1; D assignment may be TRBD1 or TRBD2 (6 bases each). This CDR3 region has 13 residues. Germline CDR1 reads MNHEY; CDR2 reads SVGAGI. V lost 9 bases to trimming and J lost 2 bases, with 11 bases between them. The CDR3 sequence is CASAGTPYNEQFF. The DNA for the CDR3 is TGTGCCAGTGCGGGGACACCCTACAATGAGCAGTTCTTC.

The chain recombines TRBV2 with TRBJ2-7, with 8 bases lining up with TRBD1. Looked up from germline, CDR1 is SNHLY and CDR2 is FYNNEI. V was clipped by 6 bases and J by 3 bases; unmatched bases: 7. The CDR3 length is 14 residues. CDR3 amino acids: CASREQGVVYEQYF. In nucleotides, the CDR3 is TGTGCCAGCAGAGAACAGGGGGTAGTCTACGAGCAGTACTTC.

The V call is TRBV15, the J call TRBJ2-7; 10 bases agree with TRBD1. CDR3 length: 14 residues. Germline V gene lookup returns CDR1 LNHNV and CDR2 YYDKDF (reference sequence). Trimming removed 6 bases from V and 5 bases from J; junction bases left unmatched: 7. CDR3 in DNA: TGTGCCACCAGTAAAAGGGACAGGGGTAACGAGCAGTACTTC. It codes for CATSKRDRGNEQYF.

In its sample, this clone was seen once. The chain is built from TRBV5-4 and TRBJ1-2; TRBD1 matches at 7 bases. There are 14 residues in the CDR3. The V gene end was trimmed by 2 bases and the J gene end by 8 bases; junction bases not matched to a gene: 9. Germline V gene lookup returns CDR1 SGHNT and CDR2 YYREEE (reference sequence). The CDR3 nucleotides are TGTGCCAGCAGCTTAACACAGGGGCTCGGAGGCTACACCTTC. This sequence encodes CASSLTQGLGGYTF.